Shown below are 28 T cell receptor beta chains from a single sample sequenced in a study of beta chain features in type 1 diabetes. No antigen has been assigned to these receptors. The whole isolated RNA underwent reverse transcription, so sequencing captured expressed TCRB transcripts. This table comes from immunoSEQ multiplex PCR, and its TCRdb copy is limited to in-frame clones, with some not included. This sample has over 300,000 clones, with 9.3% found just once. The study's findings and limits: Type 1 diabetes patients had TCRB CDR3s that were shorter (moderately but significantly so) in all four CD4+ subsets.

The sample taken for sequencing was central memory CD4+ T cells from blood. Receptor source: a man aged 25-45 years with type 1 diabetes.

V usage is TRBV5-1 and J usage is TRBJ2-1; 8 nucleotides match TRBD2. Germline V gene sequence: CDR1 SGHRS, CDR2 YFSETQ. Trimming took 0 bases from V and 3 from J; bases not matched to a gene: 8. The CDR3 has 17 residues. The DNA of the CDR3 is TGCGCCAGCAGCTTGGCTACGGGCGGGGGGTACTACAATGAGCAGTTCTTC. Translating gives CASSLATGGGYYNEQFF.

This clone has just a few counts. V usage is TRBV5-4 and J usage is TRBJ2-2; D is possibly TRBD1 (6 bases). The CDR3 has 16 residues. V lost 5 bases and J 0 bases, leaving 14 bases between the germline ends. CDR1 is SGHNT and CDR2 is YYREEE in the germline V gene (reference sequence). CDR3 nucleotide sequence: TGTGCCAGCAGGAGATCCGGGACAACGAACACCGGGGAGCTGTTTTTT. Protein sequence: CASRRSGTTNTGELFF.

The genes are TRBV6-5 and TRBJ2-5, with 7 bases matching TRBD1. Trimming at V came to 5 bases and at J to 2 bases, leaving 5 bases not matched to a gene. This CDR3 is built from 14 residues. Germline V lookup: CDR1 MNHEY, CDR2 SVGAGI. The DNA of the CDR3 is TGTGCCAGCAGTCCCGGGACAGAACAAGAGACCCAGTACTTC. It encodes CASSPGTEQETQYF.

This clone was found a few times. The chain carries TRBV12-5 and TRBJ1-2; 9 bases line up with TRBD1. The CDR3 is 13 residues long. CDR1 is LGHNT, CDR2 FRNRAP, per germline. V was pared by 4 bases and J by 5 bases, with 2 bases of the junction left unmatched. The CDR3 here is CASGYGTGYGYTF. CDR3 sequence (DNA): TGTGCTAGTGGTTACGGGACAGGGTATGGCTACACCTTC.

This clone was observed a few times. J is TRBJ2-4 and V is TRBV2; weak D call: TRBD1 (5 bases). The CDR3 is made up of 16 amino acids. The germline gives CDR1 SNHLY, CDR2 FYNNEI. V was pared by 2 bases and J by 0 bases, with 11 bases between. The CDR3 DNA reads TGTGCCAGCAGTGAACTTGCAGGGATAGCCAAAAACATTCAGTACTTC. As protein: CASSELAGIAKNIQYF.

This clone has a count of ten or more. The chain carries TRBV30 and TRBJ2-3, with D unresolved. The V gene's germline CDR1 is GTSNPN and CDR2 SVGIG (reference sequence). Between the trimmed V and J ends, which lost 1 base and 4 bases, there was a span of 24 bases. There are 18 residues in the CDR3. The CDR3 region has the DNA TGTGCCTGGAGTGCAATAGTCGACCCCTTTGGGTGGTCAGATACGCAGTATTTT. Amino acid sequence: CAWSAIVDPFGWSDTQYF.

This clone has a handful of counts. V and J are TRBV6-1 and TRBJ1-2; 7 nucleotides align to TRBD1. The CDR3 has 13 amino acids. Unmatched junction bases numbered 5, after V lost 6 bases and J lost 4 bases. Germline CDR1 MNHNS, CDR2 SASEGT. CDR3 DNA: TGTGCCAGCAGCGCGGACAGGTCCTATGGCTACACCTTC. Translation: CASSADRSYGYTF.

Worth noting for this clone: The sample carries other DNA sequences with the same CDR3. The CDR3 protein is CASSLGQTSYEQYF. Here the CDR3 DNA reads TGTGCCAGCAGCTTAGGACAGACATCCTACGAGCAGTACTTC. This chain links TRBV5-4 with TRBJ2-7; D possibly corresponds to TRBD1 (6 bases). Trimming shortened V by 2 bases and J by 1 base, and 10 bases separated the two germline ends. The germline gives CDR1 SGHNT, CDR2 YYREEE (reference sequence). This CDR3 is built from 14 residues.

This clone was picked up a small number of times. The chain recombines TRBV27 with TRBJ2-1, with TRBD2 matching 10 bases. The length of the CDR3 is 17 residues. Germline V gene lookup returns CDR1 MNHEY and CDR2 SMNVEV (reference sequence). With V trimmed by 0 bases and J by 5 bases, 7 bases remained unmatched. The CDR3 coding sequence is TGTGCCAGCAGTTTATCCCCGGCTAGCGGGGGAAACAATGAGCAGTTCTTC. Translation gives CASSLSPASGGNNEQFF.

Worth noting for this clone: Since a far larger clone is one base different, this is likely a read error. The chain has TRBV5-4 and TRBJ1-1, with 8 bases identical to TRBD1. The CDR3 has 13 residues. V shed 2 bases, J shed 4 bases, and the junction held 1 base outside the gene matches. The V gene's germline CDR1 is SGHNT and CDR2 YYREEE (reference sequence). The chain's CDR3 is CASSFTGGTEAFF. In DNA, the CDR3 is TGTGCCAGCAGCTTTACAGGGGGCACTGAAGCTTTCTTT.

This clone was observed at least ten times. The chain combines TRBV28 with TRBJ1-1; TRBD1 might be the D (6 bases). The germline gives CDR1 MDHEN, CDR2 SYDVKM. This CDR3 contains 16 residues. Trimming took off 6 bases at V and 0 bases at J, with 17 bases between the two ends. The CDR3 spells CASRETGRGLNTEAFF. Written as DNA, the CDR3 is TGTGCCAGCAGAGAGACAGGACGGGGATTGAACACTGAAGCTTTCTTT.

This sequence joins TRBV18 and TRBJ1-2; D is unclear. The CDR3 sequence is 15 residues long. Between the trimmed V and J ends, which lost 0 bases and 8 bases, there was a span of 16 bases. CDR1 and CDR2 from the germline V gene are KGHSH and LQKENI. The DNA of the CDR3 is TGTGCCAGCTCACCACCATCATTCGAGGGAAGGGGCTACACCTTC. Translation gives CASSPPSFEGRGYTF.

This clone was observed a handful of times. The V call is TRBV10-3, the J call TRBJ2-5; possibly TRBD1 for D (6 bases). V lost 7 bases and J lost 0, with 15 bases in between. Germline V lookup: CDR1 ENHRY, CDR2 SYGVKD. This CDR3 has 15 residues. CDR3 nucleotides: TGTGCCATCAAAGGAACGACAGGCGACCAAGAGACCCAGTACTTC. It specifies CAIKGTTGDQETQYF.

This clone was picked up a small number of times. The rearrangement uses TRBV6-6 and TRBJ2-1, with 9 bases lining up with TRBD2. J lost 6 bases, V lost 7 bases, and 7 bases had no gene match. CDR1 is MNHNY, CDR2 SVGAGI, per germline (reference sequence). The CDR3 is 14 residues long. For the CDR3, the DNA is TGTGCCAGCACGAGGCTAGCGGGGTCCAATGAGCAGTTCTTC. It translates to CASTRLAGSNEQFF.

This clone came up a few times. This chain connects TRBV28 to TRBJ2-5; D is possibly TRBD2 (6 bases). The CDR3 is made up of 14 amino acids. Germline CDR1 is MDHEN and CDR2 is SYDVKM. The V gene lost 7 bases and the J gene lost 1 base, with 13 bases spanning the gap. The DNA for the CDR3 is TGTGCCAGCATTGGGGCCGGGGGCCAAGAGACCCAGTACTTC. Translated, it gives CASIGAGGQETQYF.

The rearrangement links TRBV7-2 to TRBJ2-3; no firm D call. CDR3 length equals 13 residues. In germline, CDR1 is SGHTA, CDR2 FQGNSA. V was shortened by 2 bases and J by 6 bases, with 9 bases between the two germline ends. CDR3 DNA: TGTGCCAGCAGCTTACCCGTCCATGATACGCAGTATTTT. Translation gives CASSLPVHDTQYF.

This clone was observed a handful of times. The rearrangement uses TRBV1 and TRBJ2-5; TRBD2 reflects the table's D call only, with no check against the DNA. TRBV1 is a pseudogene segment. This CDR3 has 17 residues. The CDR3 DNA reads TGCACCAGCAGCCAAGACGTACGCGGGGGGGCCTCAAAGACCCAGTACTTC. Translation gives CTSSQDVRGGASKTQYF.

The J gene is TRBJ1-1, the V gene TRBV10-3, with D unclear. Deletions cut 6 bases from V and 0 bases from J, with 14 bases between. In germline, CDR1 is ENHRY, CDR2 SYGVKD. The CDR3 has 15 amino acids. CDR3 loop: CAIRVDTYLNTEAFF. CDR3 DNA sequence: TGTGCCATCAGGGTAGACACATACCTGAACACTGAAGCTTTCTTT.

This chain joins TRBV4-3 and TRBJ1-6; D not certain. The V end lost 4 bases, the J end lost 8 bases, and 9 bases lay between the germline ends. The CDR3 is 13 amino acids. The V gene's germline CDR1 is LGHNA and CDR2 YSLEER. CDR3 amino acids: CASSLGQDSPLHF. The CDR3 bases are TGCGCCAGCAGCCTCGGGCAGGATTCACCCCTCCACTTT.

The CDR3 loop reads CASSPKPAGGWGETQYF. CDR3 nucleotide sequence: TGTGCCAGCAGCCCCAAACCAGCGGGGGGCTGGGGGGAGACCCAGTACTTC. V gene TRBV11-2 combines with J gene TRBJ2-5, with 9 bases lining up with TRBD2. The length of the CDR3 is 17 residues. V trimming: 5 bases; J trimming: 5 bases; junction bases outside the gene matches: 15. The V gene's germline CDR1 is SGHAT and CDR2 FQNNGV.

This clone occurred a few times. The V gene is TRBV2, the J gene TRBJ2-7; no firm D call. Germline V gives CDR1 SNHLY, CDR2 FYNNEI. V lost 1 base to trimming and J lost 0 bases, with 10 bases between them. The CDR3 contains 15 residues. The chain's CDR3 is CASSEEAGSSYEQYF. The CDR3 DNA follows: TGTGCCAGCAGTGAAGAGGCAGGTAGCTCCTACGAGCAGTACTTC. The full variable domain, in which reference TRBV2 and TRBJ2-7 provide the parts outside the CDR3, is EPEVTQTPSHQVTQMGQEVILRCVPISNHLYFYWYRQILGQKVEFLVSFYNNEISEKSEIFDDQFSVERPDGSNFTLKIRSTKLEDSAMYFCASSEEAGSSYEQYFGPGTRLTVT.

The CDR3: CASSTDSTEAFF. CDR3 coding DNA: TGTGCCAGCAGCACCGACAGCACTGAAGCTTTCTTT. The V call is TRBV7-2, the J call TRBJ1-1, with D possibly matching TRBD1 (5 bases). The CDR3 is made up of 12 amino acids. The V end was cut by 5 bases, the J end by 4 bases, with 8 bases between. Germline V gene lookup returns CDR1 SGHTA and CDR2 FQGNSA.

The CDR3 DNA reads TGTGCCAGCAGGCTACAGGGGGCGGCCAGCACCGGGGAGCTGTTTTTT. It codes for CASRLQGAASTGELFF. The rearrangement uses TRBV28 and TRBJ2-2; 9 nucleotides line up with TRBD1. With V trimmed by 6 bases and J by 4 bases, 9 bases remained unmatched. This CDR3 has 16 residues. CDR1 and CDR2 from the germline V gene are MDHEN and SYDVKM.

This clone was detected a few times. The V gene is TRBV7-9, the J gene TRBJ2-3; D is perhaps TRBD1 or TRBD2 (5 bases each). CDR3 length equals 18 residues. Trimming stripped 5 bases from V and 0 bases from J, with 21 bases between. CDR1 and CDR2 (germline): SEHNR, FQNEAQ (reference sequence). The DNA of the CDR3 is TGTGCCAGCAGCCCGGGAAGACTGACAGAAGCTAGCACAGATACGCAGTATTTT. Protein product: CASSPGRLTEASTDTQYF. Full variable domain (outside the CDR3, taken from reference TRBV7-9 and TRBJ2-3): DTGVSQNPRHKITKRGQNVTFRCDPISEHNRLYWYRQTLGQGPEFLTYFQNEAQLEKSRLLSDRFSAERPKGSFSTLEIQRTEQGDSAMYLCASSPGRLTEASTDTQYFGPGTRLTVL.

This clone was picked up many times. The chain joins TRBV10-3 to TRBJ2-1; D uncertain. V dropped 3 bases and J dropped 8 bases, with 14 bases sitting between them. From germline, CDR1 is ENHRY and CDR2 SYGVKD. The CDR3 covers 14 residues. The CDR3 is CAISDVTGSDEQFF. CDR3 bases: TGTGCCATCAGTGACGTGACTGGTTCCGATGAGCAGTTCTTC.

The CDR3 nucleotides read TGTGCCAGCAGCTTAGCCGGGGGTTGGGAGACCCAGTACTTC. Translated, it gives CASSLAGGWETQYF. This sequence joins TRBV7-2 and TRBJ2-5, with a tentative D call TRBD2 (6 bases). This CDR3 has 14 amino acids. CDR1 is SGHTA and CDR2 is FQGNSA in the germline V gene. Trimming removed 0 bases at V and 5 bases at J, with 10 bases between.

The rearrangement joins TRBV7-9 to TRBJ2-3; 10 nucleotides align to TRBD2. V dropped 0 bases and J dropped 3; count of bases not matched to a gene: 9. CDR1 is SEHNR, CDR2 FQNEAQ, per germline (reference sequence). The CDR3 length is 18 residues. CDR3 region: CASSLAPLAGVLTDTQYF. CDR3 coding DNA: TGTGCCAGCAGCTTAGCGCCTCTAGCGGGGGTTCTAACAGATACGCAGTATTTT.

V usage is TRBV25-1 and J usage is TRBJ2-5; TRBD2 agrees at 11 bases. V shed 5 bases and J 4 bases; nucleotides not matched to a gene: 9. This CDR3 contains 16 residues. CDR1 MGHDK and CDR2 SYGVNS come from the germline V gene. CDR3 amino acids: CASSSLGLAGGETQYF. The CDR3 coding sequence is TGTGCCAGCAGTTCTCTCGGTCTAGCGGGGGGAGAGACCCAGTACTTC.